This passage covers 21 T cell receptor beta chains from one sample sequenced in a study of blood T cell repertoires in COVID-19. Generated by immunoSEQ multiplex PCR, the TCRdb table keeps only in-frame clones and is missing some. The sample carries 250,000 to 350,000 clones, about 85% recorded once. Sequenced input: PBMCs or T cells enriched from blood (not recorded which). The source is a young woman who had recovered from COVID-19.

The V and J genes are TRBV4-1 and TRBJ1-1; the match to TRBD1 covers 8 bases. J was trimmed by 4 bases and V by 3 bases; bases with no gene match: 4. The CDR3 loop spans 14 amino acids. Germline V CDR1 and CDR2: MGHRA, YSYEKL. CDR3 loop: CASSHPQGGTEAFF. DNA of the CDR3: TGCGCCAGCAGCCACCCACAGGGGGGCACTGAAGCTTTCTTT.

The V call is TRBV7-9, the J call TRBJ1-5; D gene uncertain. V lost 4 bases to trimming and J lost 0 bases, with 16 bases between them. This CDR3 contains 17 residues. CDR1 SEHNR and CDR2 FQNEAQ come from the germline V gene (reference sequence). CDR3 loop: CASSYGGLSYSNQPQHF. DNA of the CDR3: TGTGCCAGCAGCTACGGTGGACTGTCGTATAGCAATCAGCCCCAGCATTTT.

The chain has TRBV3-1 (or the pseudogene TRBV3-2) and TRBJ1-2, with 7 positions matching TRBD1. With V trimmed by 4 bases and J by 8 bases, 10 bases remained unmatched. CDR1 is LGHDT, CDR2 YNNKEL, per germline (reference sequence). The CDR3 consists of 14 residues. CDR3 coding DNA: TGTGCCAGCAGCCCCCCGACAGGGCTAGGGGGCTACACCTTC. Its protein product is CASSPPTGLGGYTF.

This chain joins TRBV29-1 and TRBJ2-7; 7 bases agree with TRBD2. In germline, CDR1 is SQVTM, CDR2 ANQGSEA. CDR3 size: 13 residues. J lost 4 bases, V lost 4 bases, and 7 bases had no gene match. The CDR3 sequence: CSVASAGIYEQYF. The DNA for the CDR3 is TGCAGCGTTGCTTCAGCGGGGATTTACGAGCAGTACTTC.

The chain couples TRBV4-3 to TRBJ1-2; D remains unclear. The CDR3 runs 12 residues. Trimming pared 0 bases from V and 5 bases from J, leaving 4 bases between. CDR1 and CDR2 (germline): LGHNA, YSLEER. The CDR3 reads CASSQDGYGYTF. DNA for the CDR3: TGCGCCAGCAGCCAAGACGGGTATGGCTACACCTTC.

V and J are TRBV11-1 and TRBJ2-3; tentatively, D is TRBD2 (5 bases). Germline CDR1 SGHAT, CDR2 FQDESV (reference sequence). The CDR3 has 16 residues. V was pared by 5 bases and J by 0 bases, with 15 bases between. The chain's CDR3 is CASSPTGLTSTDTQYF. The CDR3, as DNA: TGTGCCAGCAGCCCCACGGGGTTAACTAGCACAGATACGCAGTATTTT.

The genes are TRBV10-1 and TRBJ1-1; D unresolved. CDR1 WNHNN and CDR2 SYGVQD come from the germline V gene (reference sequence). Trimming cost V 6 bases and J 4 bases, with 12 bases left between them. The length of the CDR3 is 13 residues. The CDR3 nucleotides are TGCGCCAGCAGCGCGGGAGGTAGCACTGAAGCTTTCTTT. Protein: CASSAGGSTEAFF.

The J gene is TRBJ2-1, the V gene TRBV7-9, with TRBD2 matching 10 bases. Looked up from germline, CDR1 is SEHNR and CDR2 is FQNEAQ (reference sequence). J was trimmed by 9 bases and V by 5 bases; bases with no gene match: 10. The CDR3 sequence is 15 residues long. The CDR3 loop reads CASSKLAGASVEQFF. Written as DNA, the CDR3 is TGTGCCAGCAGCAAGCTAGCGGGGGCCTCGGTTGAGCAGTTCTTC.

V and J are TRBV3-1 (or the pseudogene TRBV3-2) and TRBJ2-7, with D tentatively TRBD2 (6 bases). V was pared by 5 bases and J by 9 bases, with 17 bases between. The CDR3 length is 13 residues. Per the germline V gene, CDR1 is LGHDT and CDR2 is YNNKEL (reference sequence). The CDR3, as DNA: TGTGCCAGCAGCAGTATTGGTTTGGGAGGGCAGTACTTC. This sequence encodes CASSSIGLGGQYF.

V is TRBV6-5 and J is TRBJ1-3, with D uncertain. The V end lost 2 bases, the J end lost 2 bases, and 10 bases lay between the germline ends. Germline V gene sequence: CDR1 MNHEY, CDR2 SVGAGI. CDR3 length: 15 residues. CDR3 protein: CASSYARSTGNTIYF. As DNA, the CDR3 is TGTGCCAGCAGTTACGCTCGGTCCACTGGAAACACCATATATTTT.

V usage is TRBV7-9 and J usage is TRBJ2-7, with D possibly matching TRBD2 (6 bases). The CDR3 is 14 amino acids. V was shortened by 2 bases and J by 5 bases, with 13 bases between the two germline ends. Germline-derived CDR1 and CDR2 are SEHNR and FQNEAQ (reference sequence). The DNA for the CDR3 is TGTGCCAGCAGCTTACGCGGGGATGACCACGAGCAGTACTTC. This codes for CASSLRGDDHEQYF.

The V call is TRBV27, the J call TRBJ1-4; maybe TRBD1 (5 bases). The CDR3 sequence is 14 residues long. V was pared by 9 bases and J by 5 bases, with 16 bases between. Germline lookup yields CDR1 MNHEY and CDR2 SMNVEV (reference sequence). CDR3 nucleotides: TGTGCCAGTAGGCCGTGGGGCGAAAATGAAAAACTGTTTTTT. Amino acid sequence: CASRPWGENEKLFF.

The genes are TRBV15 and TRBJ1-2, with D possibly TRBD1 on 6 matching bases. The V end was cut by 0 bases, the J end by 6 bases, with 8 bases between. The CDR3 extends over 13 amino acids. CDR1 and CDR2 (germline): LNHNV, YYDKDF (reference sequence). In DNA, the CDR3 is TGTGCCACCAGCAGAGAAAGGGGGAATGGCTACACCTTC. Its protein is CATSRERGNGYTF. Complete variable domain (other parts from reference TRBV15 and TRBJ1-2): DAMVIQNPRYQVTQFGKPVTLSCSQTLNHNVMYWYQQKSSQAPKLLFHYYDKDFNNEADTPDNFQSRRPNTSFCFLDIRSPGLGDTAMYLCATSRERGNGYTFGSGTRLTVV.

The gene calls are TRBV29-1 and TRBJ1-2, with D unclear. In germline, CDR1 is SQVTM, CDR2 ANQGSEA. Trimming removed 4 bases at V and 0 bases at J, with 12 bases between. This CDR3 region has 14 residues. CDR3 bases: TGCAGCGTTGGAGGGAGTGGGGCTAACTATGGCTACACCTTC. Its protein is CSVGGSGANYGYTF.

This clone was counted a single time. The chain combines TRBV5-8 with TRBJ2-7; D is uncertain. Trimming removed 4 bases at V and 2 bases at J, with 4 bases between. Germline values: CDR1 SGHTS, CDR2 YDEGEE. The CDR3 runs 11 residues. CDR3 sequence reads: CASSVTYEQYF. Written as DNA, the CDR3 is TGTGCCAGCAGCGTTACCTACGAGCAGTACTTC.

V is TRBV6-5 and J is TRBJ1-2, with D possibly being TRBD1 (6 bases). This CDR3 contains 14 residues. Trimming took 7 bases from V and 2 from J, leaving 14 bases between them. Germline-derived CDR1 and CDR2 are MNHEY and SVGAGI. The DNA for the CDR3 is TGTGCCAGCACGTGGACAGAACTAAACTATGGCTACACCTTC. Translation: CASTWTELNYGYTF.

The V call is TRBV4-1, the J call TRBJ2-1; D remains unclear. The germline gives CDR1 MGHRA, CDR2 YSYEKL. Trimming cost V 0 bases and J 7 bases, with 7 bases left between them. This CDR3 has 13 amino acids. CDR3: CASSQESGNEQFF. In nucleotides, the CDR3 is TGCGCCAGCAGCCAAGAATCCGGGAATGAGCAGTTCTTC.

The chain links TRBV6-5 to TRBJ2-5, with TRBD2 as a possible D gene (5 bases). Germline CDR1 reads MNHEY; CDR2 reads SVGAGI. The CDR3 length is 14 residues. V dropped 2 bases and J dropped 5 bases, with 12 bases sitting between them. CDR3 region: CASSYDITGETQYF. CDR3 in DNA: TGTGCCAGCAGTTACGACATTACGGGGGAGACCCAGTACTTC.

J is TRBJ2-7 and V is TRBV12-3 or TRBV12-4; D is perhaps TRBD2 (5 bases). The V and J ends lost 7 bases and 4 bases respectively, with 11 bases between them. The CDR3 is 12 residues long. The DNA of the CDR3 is TGTGCCAGCACCCTGACTAAATACGAGCAGTACTTC. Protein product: CASTLTKYEQYF.

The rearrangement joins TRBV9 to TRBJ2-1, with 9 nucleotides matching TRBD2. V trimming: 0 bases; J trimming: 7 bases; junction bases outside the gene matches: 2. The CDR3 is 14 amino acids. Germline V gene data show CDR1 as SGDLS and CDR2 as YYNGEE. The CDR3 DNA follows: TGTGCCAGCAGCGTAGATCTAGCGGGGAATGAGCAGTTCTTC. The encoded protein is CASSVDLAGNEQFF.

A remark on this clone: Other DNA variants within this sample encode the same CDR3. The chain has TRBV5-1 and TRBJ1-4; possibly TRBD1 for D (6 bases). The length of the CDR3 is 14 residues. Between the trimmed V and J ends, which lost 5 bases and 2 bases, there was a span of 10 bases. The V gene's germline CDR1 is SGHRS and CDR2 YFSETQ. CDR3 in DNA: TGCGCCAGCAGGAGGGGGGGCACTAATGAAAAACTGTTTTTT. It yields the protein CASRRGGTNEKLFF.